This note documents a single TCR beta chain sequence. The data were obtained in a study of blood T cells in healthy people across ages. This CDR3 is 14 amino acids long. The germline CDR1 and CDR2 sequences are SNHLY and FYNNEI. V dropped 5 bases and J dropped 1 base, with 12 bases sitting between them. PCR was performed a second time for 7 to 11 cycles using a sample-barcoded 5' primer and a J-beta primer mix. Researchers report that a template-switch adaptor with 12 random nucleotides tagged each cDNA molecule. TCRdb analysed the 5' RACE reads with MiXCR anew, one entry per CDR3 protein. The repertoire includes around 800,000 distinct CDR3 sequences, less than 70% of them detected once, and about two fifths sits in the top ten.

Sequences were obtained from blood. This sequence originates from a man aged 80 or over in good health. This chain connects TRBV2 to TRBJ2-7; no clear D. The CDR3 reads CASSLRLGSYEQYF. CDR3 bases: TGTGCCAGCAGTTTGAGGTTGGGGTCCTACGAGCAGTACTTC.